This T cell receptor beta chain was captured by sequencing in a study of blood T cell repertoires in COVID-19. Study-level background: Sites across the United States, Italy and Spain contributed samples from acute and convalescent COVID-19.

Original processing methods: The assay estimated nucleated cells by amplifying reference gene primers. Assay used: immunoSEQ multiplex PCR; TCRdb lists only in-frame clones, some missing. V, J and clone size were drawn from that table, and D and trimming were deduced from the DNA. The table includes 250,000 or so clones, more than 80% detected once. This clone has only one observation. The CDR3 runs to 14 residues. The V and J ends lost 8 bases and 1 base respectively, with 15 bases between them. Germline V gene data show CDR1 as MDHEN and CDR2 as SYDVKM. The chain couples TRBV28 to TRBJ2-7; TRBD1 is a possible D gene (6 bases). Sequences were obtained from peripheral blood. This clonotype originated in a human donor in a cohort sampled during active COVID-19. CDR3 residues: CASDRPGRSYEQYF. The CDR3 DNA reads TGTGCCAGCGACAGGCCCGGTAGATCCTACGAGCAGTACTTC.